This record looks at one T cell receptor (beta chain) sequence and its context. The antigen remains undetermined. The data were taken from a study of cytomegalovirus exposure and HLA in healthy donors. Overall study results and limits: In all likelihood, a cluster of highly shared sequence variants was a sequencing artifact. Earlier analysis found most TCR beta V segments productive about 87% or about 30% of the time. A few of the chains that were CMV-associated were confirmed in vitro to be specific for CMV antigens. Association of a missense DCLRE1C variant with TCR beta V- and J-gene trimming was reported in a later analysis.

The length of the CDR3 is 13 residues. Per germline, CDR1 GTSNPN and CDR2 SVGIG (reference sequence). Trimming took 2 bases from V and 14 from J, leaving 18 bases between them. The primer mix had 60 Vbeta and 13 Jbeta primers. TCRdb's table, derived via immunoSEQ multiplex PCR, lists solely in-frame clones and lacks some. Here the sample table reports about 170,000 clones. The sample taken for sequencing was PBMCs. The rearrangement uses TRBV30 and TRBJ1-4, with D possibly matching TRBD1 (6 bases). This clonotype originated in a woman between 18 and 29 years old in good health and CMV-seropositive. The chain's CDR3 is CAWSRQAPSGLFF. The CDR3 nucleotides are TGTGCCTGGAGTCGACAGGCGCCTAGCGGTCTGTTTTTT.